Following are 20 T cell receptor beta chains from one sample sequenced in a study of blood T cell repertoires in COVID-19. Only in-frame clones appear in the TCRdb table, and some are missing; sequencing was by immunoSEQ multiplex PCR. Among about 240,000 clones listed, 85% to 90% were seen once. Sequenced sample: peripheral blood. The receptors were sampled from a woman aged 70-85 years with active or convalescent COVID-19.

This clone was found once. V is TRBV2 and J is TRBJ2-2, with TRBD1 matching 9 bases. The junction had 7 bases not matched to a gene; V was cut back by 6 bases and J by 8 bases. CDR3 length: 14 residues. The germline CDR1 and CDR2 sequences are SNHLY and FYNNEI. The CDR3 here is CASRGQGTSGELFF. The CDR3 region has the DNA TGTGCCAGCAGAGGACAGGGGACCTCAGGGGAGCTGTTTTTT.

The count of this clone is one. The chain employs TRBV4-3 and TRBJ2-3; TRBD1 aligns across 7 bases. From germline, CDR1 is LGHNA and CDR2 YSLEER. V shed 1 base and J 2 bases; nucleotides not matched to a gene: 3. The CDR3 consists of 15 residues. CDR3 protein: CASSQGQGYTDTQYF. CDR3 DNA sequence: TGCGCCAGCAGCCAAGGACAGGGATACACAGATACGCAGTATTTT.

This clone was counted between two and nine times. This chain joins TRBV10-2 and TRBJ2-1; no reliable D call. V dropped 5 bases and J dropped 9 bases, with 8 bases sitting between them. CDR1 and CDR2 (germline): WSHSY, SAAADI. The CDR3 runs 11 residues. CDR3 loop: CASSRSGEQFF. The CDR3, as DNA: TGCGCCAGCAGTCGGTCGGGTGAGCAGTTCTTC.

The chain combines TRBV5-1 with TRBJ2-1; 8 bases line up with TRBD1. Losses at the gene ends were 4 bases for V and 3 bases for J; bases not matched to a gene: 9. The CDR3 runs to 16 residues. CDR1 is SGHRS and CDR2 is YFSETQ in the germline V gene. CDR3 protein: CASSPSGQGFYNEQFF. The CDR3 coding sequence is TGCGCCAGCAGCCCCAGTGGACAGGGTTTCTACAATGAGCAGTTCTTC.

V and J are TRBV6-5 and TRBJ2-2; possibly TRBD2 for D (6 bases). There are 16 residues in the CDR3. Per germline, CDR1 MNHEY and CDR2 SVGAGI. V was shortened by 4 bases and J by 0 bases, with 12 bases between the two germline ends. The CDR3 here is CASSSPGLTNTGELFF. In DNA, the CDR3 is TGTGCCAGCAGTTCACCGGGACTTACGAACACCGGGGAGCTGTTTTTT.

J is TRBJ2-7 and V is TRBV29-1; no clear D. The CDR3 length is 11 residues. The germline V and J ends were trimmed by 7 bases and 0 bases, with 7 bases remaining between them. CDR1 and CDR2 from the germline V gene are SQVTM and ANQGSEA. The CDR3 DNA sequence: TGCAGCGCGACTGGCTCCTACGAGCAGTACTTC. Residues: CSATGSYEQYF.

The CDR3 loop reads CASRLTGDTEAFF. CDR3 coding DNA: TGTGCCAGTAGGCTCACAGGGGACACTGAAGCTTTCTTT. The V gene is TRBV19, the J gene TRBJ1-1; TRBD1 matches 7 bases. The CDR3 covers 13 residues. CDR1 LNHDA and CDR2 SQIVND come from the germline V gene (reference sequence). Germline trimming cut 6 bases from V and 3 bases from J; bases unmatched to any gene: 4.

The chain carries TRBV6-1 and TRBJ2-3; D possibly corresponds to TRBD2 (6 bases). The CDR3 extends over 15 amino acids. In germline, CDR1 is MNHNS, CDR2 SASEGT. Trimming took 2 bases from V and 5 from J, leaving 14 bases between them. The CDR3 sequence: CASSEPGFGGDTQYF. In DNA, the CDR3 is TGTGCCAGCAGTGAACCCGGCTTCGGGGGAGATACGCAGTATTTT.

This clone was seen a single time. The rearrangement joins TRBV6-5 to TRBJ2-7, with D unclear. CDR3 length: 12 residues. Germline V gene sequence: CDR1 MNHEY, CDR2 SVGAGI. V dropped 5 bases and J dropped 6 bases, with 11 bases sitting between them. In DNA form, the CDR3 reads TGTGCCAGCAGTAATCACAGAGCCGAGCAGTACTTC. Encoded protein: CASSNHRAEQYF.

The chain carries TRBV19 and TRBJ1-2; D is perhaps TRBD1 (5 bases). The V end was cut by 2 bases, the J end by 7 bases, with 11 bases between. The CDR3 consists of 13 residues. CDR1 and CDR2 from the germline V gene are LNHDA and SQIVND (reference sequence). The CDR3 DNA sequence: TGTGCCAGTAGTATAACAAGGGGACTTGGCTACACCTTC. Protein sequence: CASSITRGLGYTF.

V gene TRBV7-9 combines with J gene TRBJ1-4; TRBD1 might be the D (5 bases). Trimming left V 3 bases short and J 2 bases short, with 16 bases between. Germline assignment: CDR1 SEHNR and CDR2 FQNEAQ (reference sequence). The CDR3 spans 17 residues. As DNA, the CDR3 is TGTGCCAGCAGCTTGTCGCCAGGGCGGGGTACTAATGAAAAACTGTTTTTT. Its translation: CASSLSPGRGTNEKLFF.

Only a few counts were recorded for this clone. V is TRBV2 and J is TRBJ1-2; possibly TRBD1 for D (5 bases). Trimming took off 7 bases at V and 3 bases at J, with 15 bases between the two ends. The CDR3 runs to 14 residues. CDR1 and CDR2 (germline): SNHLY, FYNNEI. CDR3 sequence (DNA): TGTGCCAGCACCCTGGAGGGGAGGGACTATGGCTACACCTTC. Translated: CASTLEGRDYGYTF.

This chain joins TRBV29-1 and TRBJ1-3; D might be TRBD1 (5 bases). V lost 4 bases to trimming and J lost 4 bases, with 8 bases between them. The germline gives CDR1 SQVTM, CDR2 ANQGSEA. This CDR3 is built from 12 residues. CDR3 region: CSVGGDGNTIYF. CDR3 sequence (DNA): TGCAGCGTTGGGGGGGACGGAAACACCATATATTTT.

V is TRBV9 and J is TRBJ2-7; D is unresolved. The CDR3 is 13 residues long. Deletions cut 1 base from V and 0 bases from J, with 5 bases between. Germline lookup yields CDR1 SGDLS and CDR2 YYNGEE. CDR3 residues: CASSVTDSYEQYF. CDR3 nucleotides: TGTGCCAGCAGCGTAACAGACTCCTACGAGCAGTACTTC.

This clone showed up just a few times. This sequence joins TRBV11-2 and TRBJ1-1; 7 nucleotides line up with TRBD1. The CDR3 spans 17 residues. Germline-derived CDR1 and CDR2 are SGHAT and FQNNGV. Unmatched junction bases numbered 18, after V lost 5 bases and J lost 6 bases. CDR3 protein: CASSPHRGLGGGSEAFF. CDR3 DNA sequence: TGTGCCAGCAGCCCACATAGGGGGCTTGGGGGAGGTTCTGAAGCTTTCTTT.

CDR3 protein: CASTWDRGPYNEQFF. CDR3 nucleotides: TGTGCCAGCACATGGGACAGGGGCCCTTACAATGAGCAGTTCTTC. The chain carries TRBV2 and TRBJ2-1; 10 nucleotides match TRBD1. This CDR3 has 15 amino acids. CDR1 and CDR2 (germline): SNHLY, FYNNEI. The V segment lost 7 bases and the J segment 4 bases; nucleotides outside the gene matches: 7.

The V and J genes are TRBV5-4 and TRBJ2-1; 8 bases line up with TRBD2. With V trimmed by 5 bases and J by 7 bases, 14 bases remained unmatched. In germline, CDR1 is SGHNT, CDR2 YYREEE (reference sequence). The CDR3 has 16 amino acids. CDR3 sequence: CASRTPRGGGRNEQFF. CDR3 bases: TGTGCCAGCAGGACCCCCCGTGGGGGCGGGAGGAATGAGCAGTTCTTC. The full variable domain, completed using reference TRBV5-4 and TRBJ2-1, is ETGVTQSPTHLIKTRGQQVTLRCSSQSGHNTVSWYQQALGQGPQFIFQYYREEENGRGNFPPRFSGLQFPNYSSELNVNALELDDSALYLCASRTPRGGGRNEQFFGPGTRLTVL.

This clone appeared a single time. The chain recombines TRBV5-1 with TRBJ2-2; D perhaps matches TRBD2 (7 bases). CDR3 length: 15 residues. The germline CDR1 and CDR2 sequences are SGHRS and YFSETQ. V was trimmed by 3 bases and J by 5 bases, leaving 14 bases between them. CDR3 DNA: TGCGCCAGCAGCTCTGCGGGGGCGGGGACCGGGGAGCTGTTTTTT. Its protein is CASSSAGAGTGELFF.

The genes are TRBV2 and TRBJ1-2; TRBD1 is a possible D gene (5 bases). V was pared by 3 bases and J by 7 bases, with 21 bases between. Germline CDR1 and CDR2: SNHLY and FYNNEI. The CDR3 consists of 16 residues. The CDR3 loop reads CASSDRDLGGKGGYTF. The CDR3, as DNA: TGTGCCAGCAGTGATCGGGACCTGGGAGGGAAGGGTGGCTACACCTTC.

This sequence joins TRBV5-8 and TRBJ1-4; D gene uncertain. This CDR3 comprises 13 residues. Germline CDR1 SGHTS, CDR2 YDEGEE. The CDR3 bases are TGTGTGTCCCCCCGGGTGAAGAATGAAAAACTGTTTTTT. Translation: CVSPRVKNEKLFF.